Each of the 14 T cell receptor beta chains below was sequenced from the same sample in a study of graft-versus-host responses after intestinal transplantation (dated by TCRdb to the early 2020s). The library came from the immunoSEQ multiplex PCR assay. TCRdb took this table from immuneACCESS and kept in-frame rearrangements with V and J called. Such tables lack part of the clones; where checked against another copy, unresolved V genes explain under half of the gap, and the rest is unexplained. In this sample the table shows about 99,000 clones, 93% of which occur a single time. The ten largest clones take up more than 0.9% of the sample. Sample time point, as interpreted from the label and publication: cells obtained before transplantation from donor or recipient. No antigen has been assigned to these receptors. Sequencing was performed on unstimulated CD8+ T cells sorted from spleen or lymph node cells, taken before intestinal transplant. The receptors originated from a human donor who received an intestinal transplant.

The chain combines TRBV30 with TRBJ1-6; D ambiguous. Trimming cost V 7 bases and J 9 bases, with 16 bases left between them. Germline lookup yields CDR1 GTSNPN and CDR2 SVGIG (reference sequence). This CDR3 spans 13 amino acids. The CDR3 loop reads CAYARGNSSPLHF. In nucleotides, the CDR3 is TGTGCCTACGCACGGGGTAATAGTTCACCCCTCCACTTT.

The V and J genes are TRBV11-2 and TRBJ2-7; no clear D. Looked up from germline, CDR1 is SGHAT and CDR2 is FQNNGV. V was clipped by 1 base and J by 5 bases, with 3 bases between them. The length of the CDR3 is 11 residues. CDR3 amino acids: CASSLVDEQYF. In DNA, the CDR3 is TGTGCCAGCAGCTTAGTGGACGAGCAGTACTTC. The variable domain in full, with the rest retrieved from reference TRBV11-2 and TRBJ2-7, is EAGVAQSPRYKIIEKRQSVAFWCNPISGHATLYWYQQILGQGPKLLIQFQNNGVVDDSQLPKDRFSAERLKGVDSTLKIQPAKLEDSAVYLCASSLVDEQYFGPGTRLTVT.

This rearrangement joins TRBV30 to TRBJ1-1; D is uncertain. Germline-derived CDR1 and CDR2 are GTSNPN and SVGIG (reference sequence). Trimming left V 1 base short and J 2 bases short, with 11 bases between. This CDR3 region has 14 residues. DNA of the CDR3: TGTGCCTGGAGTGCCGGGCCGGCTAACACTGAAGCTTTCTTT. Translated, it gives CAWSAGPANTEAFF. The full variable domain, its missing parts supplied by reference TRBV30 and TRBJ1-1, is SQTIHQWPATLVQPVGSPLSLECTVEGTSNPNLYWYRQAAGRGLQLLFYSVGIGQISSEVPQNLSASRPQDRQFILSSKKLLLSDSGFYLCAWSAGPANTEAFFGQGTRLTVV.

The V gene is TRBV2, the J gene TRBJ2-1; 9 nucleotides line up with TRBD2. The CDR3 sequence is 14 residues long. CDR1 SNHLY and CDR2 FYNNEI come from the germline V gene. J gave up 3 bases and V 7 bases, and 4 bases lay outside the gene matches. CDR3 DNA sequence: TGTGCCAGCAACCCTAGCGGGGTCTACAATGAGCAGTTCTTC. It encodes CASNPSGVYNEQFF.

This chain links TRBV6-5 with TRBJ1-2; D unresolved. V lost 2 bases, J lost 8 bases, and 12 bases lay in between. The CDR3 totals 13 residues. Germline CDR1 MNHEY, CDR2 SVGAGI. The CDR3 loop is CASSYAREGGYTF. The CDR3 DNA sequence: TGTGCCAGCAGTTACGCAAGGGAAGGAGGCTACACCTTC.

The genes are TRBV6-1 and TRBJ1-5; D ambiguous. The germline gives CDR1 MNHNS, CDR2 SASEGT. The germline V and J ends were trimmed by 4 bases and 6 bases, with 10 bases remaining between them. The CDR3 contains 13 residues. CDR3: CASSASSGQPQHF. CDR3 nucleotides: TGTGCCAGCAGTGCAAGTTCGGGTCAGCCCCAGCATTTT.

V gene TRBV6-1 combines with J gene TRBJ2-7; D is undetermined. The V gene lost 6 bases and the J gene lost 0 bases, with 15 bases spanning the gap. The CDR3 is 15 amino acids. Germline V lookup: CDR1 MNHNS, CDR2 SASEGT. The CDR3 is CASSLPGFRSYEQYF. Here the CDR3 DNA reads TGTGCCAGCAGCCTTCCCGGATTCCGCTCCTACGAGCAGTACTTC.

CDR3 residues: CASSINDGGGETQYF. The CDR3 region has the DNA TGTGCCAGTAGTATAAACGACGGGGGGGGTGAGACCCAGTACTTC. The gene calls are TRBV19 and TRBJ2-5; 8 bases align to TRBD2. Germline CDR1 and CDR2: LNHDA and SQIVND (reference sequence). Trimming took 2 bases from V and 5 from J; bases not matched to a gene: 7. The CDR3 is 15 amino acids.

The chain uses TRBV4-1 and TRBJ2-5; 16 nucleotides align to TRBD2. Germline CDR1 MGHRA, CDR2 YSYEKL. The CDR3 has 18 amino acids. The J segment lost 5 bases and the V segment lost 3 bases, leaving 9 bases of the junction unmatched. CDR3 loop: CASSQGGLAGGNRETQYF. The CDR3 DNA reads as TGCGCCAGCAGCCAGGGGGGACTAGCGGGGGGGAACAGGGAGACCCAGTACTTC.

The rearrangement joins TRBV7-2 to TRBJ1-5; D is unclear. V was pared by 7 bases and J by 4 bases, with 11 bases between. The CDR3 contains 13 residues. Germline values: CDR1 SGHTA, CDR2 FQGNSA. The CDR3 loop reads CASTVVGNQPQHF. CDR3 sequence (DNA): TGTGCCAGCACCGTAGTCGGGAATCAGCCCCAGCATTTT.

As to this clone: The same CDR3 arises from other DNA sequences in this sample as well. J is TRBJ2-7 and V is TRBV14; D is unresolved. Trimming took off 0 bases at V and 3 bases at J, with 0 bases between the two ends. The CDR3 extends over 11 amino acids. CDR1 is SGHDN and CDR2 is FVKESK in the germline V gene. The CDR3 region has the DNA TGTGCCAGCAGCCAAGACTACGAGCAGTACTTC. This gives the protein CASSQDYEQYF.

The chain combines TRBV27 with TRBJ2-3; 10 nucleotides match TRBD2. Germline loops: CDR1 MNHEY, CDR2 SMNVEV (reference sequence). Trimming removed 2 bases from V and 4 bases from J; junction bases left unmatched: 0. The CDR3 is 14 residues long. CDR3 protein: CASSLTSGADTQYF. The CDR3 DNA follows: TGTGCCAGCAGTTTAACTAGCGGGGCAGATACGCAGTATTTT.

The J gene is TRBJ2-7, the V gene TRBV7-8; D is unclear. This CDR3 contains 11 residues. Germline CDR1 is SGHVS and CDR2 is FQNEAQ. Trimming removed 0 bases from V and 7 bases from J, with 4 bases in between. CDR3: CASSLAGEQYF. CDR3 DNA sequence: TGTGCCAGCAGCTTAGCGGGGGAGCAGTACTTC.

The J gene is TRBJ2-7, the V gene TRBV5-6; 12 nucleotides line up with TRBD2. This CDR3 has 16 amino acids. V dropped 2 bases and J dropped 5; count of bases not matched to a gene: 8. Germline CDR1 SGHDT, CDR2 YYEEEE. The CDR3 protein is CASSFGLAGHLNEQYF. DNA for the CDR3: TGTGCCAGCAGCTTCGGACTAGCGGGGCATCTAAACGAGCAGTACTTC.